This TCR beta chain is drawn from a study of blood T cells in healthy people across ages. Study conclusions and caveats: The fall in TCR beta diversity per million T cells was roughly linear with age.

Per the germline V gene, CDR1 is MGHRA and CDR2 is YSYEKL. CDR3 length: 15 residues. Trimming removed 0 bases from V and 6 bases from J, with 11 bases in between. The extraction recovered at least 5 micrograms of total RNA per sample. Using a J-beta primer mix together with a sample-barcoded 5' primer, a second PCR was run for roughly 7 to 12 cycles. Each of the cDNA molecules was tagged by a template-switch adaptor with 12 random nucleotides. TCRdb reanalysed the 5' RACE reads using MiXCR and keeps one entry per CDR3 protein. The top ten hold about 11% of the sample, which has around 1.5 million distinct CDR3 sequences, 30% to 40% seen once. Points on this clonotype: No antigen is known for it.

The sequencing input was blood. This chain links TRBV4-1 with TRBJ2-2; D might be TRBD1 (6 bases). This TCR was sampled from a woman in her twenties or thirties in good health. In DNA form, the CDR3 reads TGCGCCAGCAGCCAAGATCTCGCAGGGGCCGGGGAGCTGTTTTTT. Amino acid sequence: CASSQDLAGAGELFF.